A selection of T cell receptor beta chains follows, all from one sample in a study of T-cell reconstitution after alpha-beta-depleted transplantation in children. Via MiXCR, TCRdb re-called the PCR reads, giving one row per CDR3 protein. The repertoire holds 120,000 to 150,000 distinct CDR3 sequences, with roughly 8.8% as singletons. Sequences were derived from PBMCs, mostly from graft donor cells, sampled 180 days after TCRalphabeta/CD19-depleted stem cell transplant. All receptors derive from a female patient aged 2-9 years who had a stem cell transplant for congenital amegakaryocytic thrombocytopenia, so the T cells may come from the graft donor. Each CDR3 is given with its conserved first and last residue. Each record gives: V gene, J gene, CDR3 protein.

V: TRBV20-1
J: TRBJ2-3
CDR3: CSAIRTSGYTDTQYF

V: TRBV7-9
J: TRBJ2-3
CDR3: CAGSLATPFLSPTQYF

V: TRBV30
J: TRBJ2-5
CDR3: CAWSQGAQTQYF

V: TRBV7-2
J: TRBJ2-2
CDR3: CASSLAIGLAGGPWTGELFF

V: TRBV20-1
J: TRBJ2-7
CDR3: CSAGIREQYF

V: TRBV3-1
J: TRBJ2-5
CDR3: CASSQEWGLQETQYF

V: TRBV12-3/TRBV12-4
J: TRBJ1-5
CDR3: CASSPGQGRAQPQHF

V: TRBV6-1
J: TRBJ1-5
CDR3: CASSESGSLYQPQHF

V: TRBV28
J: TRBJ2-3
CDR3: CASSFSGRGTDTQYF

V: TRBV28
J: TRBJ2-3
CDR3: CASSPPGPLTDTQYF

V: TRBV7-2
J: TRBJ2-3
CDR3: CASSLSPSWGDTQYF

V: TRBV20-1
J: TRBJ2-2
CDR3: CSATPGGGANTGELFF

V: TRBV27
J: TRBJ2-7
CDR3: CASSLSVRGYEQYF

V: TRBV20-1
J: TRBJ2-1
CDR3: CSAKTGVIHNEQFF

V: TRBV7-6
J: TRBJ2-3
CDR3: CASSARLAGSTDTQYF

V: TRBV7-9
J: TRBJ2-2
CDR3: CASSLVLAGDRELFF

V: TRBV28
J: TRBJ1-1
CDR3: CASTWGWEAFF

V: TRBV5-1
J: TRBJ1-5
CDR3: CAIPQMDRSSFDSNQPQHF

V: TRBV20-1
J: TRBJ2-1
CDR3: CSARGAPSGDPNEQFF

V: TRBV5-4
J: TRBJ1-4
CDR3: CASSHNRGTNEKLFF

V: TRBV18
J: TRBJ1-4
CDR3: CASSPGLQTLAEKLFF

V: TRBV6-1
J: TRBJ2-1
CDR3: CASSGDRDSNEQFF

V: TRBV5-5
J: TRBJ1-5
CDR3: CASSPMVDRGVQPQHF

V: TRBV11-2
J: TRBJ2-5
CDR3: CASSLLLDQETQYF

V: TRBV2
J: TRBJ1-6
CDR3: CASRQGQGVTYNSPLHF

V: TRBV4-1
J: TRBJ1-5
CDR3: CASSHATGTSDQPQHF

V: TRBV12-3/TRBV12-4
J: TRBJ2-3
CDR3: CASSPTTGTDTQYF

V: TRBV10-3
J: TRBJ2-2
CDR3: CAINGPTATGELFF

V: TRBV19
J: TRBJ2-1
CDR3: CASSNGGGSDEQFF

V: TRBV20-1
J: TRBJ2-2
CDR3: CSARGLATPSGELFF

V: TRBV6-1
J: TRBJ1-4
CDR3: CASRPGTVNEKLFF

V: TRBV5-1
J: TRBJ1-6
CDR3: CASSPGTGNNNSPLHF

V: TRBV11-2
J: TRBJ1-2
CDR3: CASSLAVTGDYGYTF